The rows below give T cell receptor beta chains drawn from one sample of a study of OX40 agonist ivuxolimab in advanced cancers. Using immunoSEQ multiplex PCR, the repertoire was profiled, and TCRdb retains in-frame clones only, with some absent. This repertoire shows some 82,000 clones, roughly 88% found once; its top ten account for 0.65% to 0.95%. The sample consisted of CD4+ or CD8+ T cells sorted from blood, taken in a trial of the OX40 agonist ivuxolimab. These receptor sequences come from an adult with an advanced solid tumor such as melanoma, head and neck, liver or kidney cancer. CDR3s include the opening cysteine and the closing phenylalanine or tryptophan. D genes are given only for firm matches. Rows may omit the clone size; those that give it use once, few, many or a size class.

V	J	D	size	DNA	CDR3
TRBV5-1	TRBJ2-6	NA	NA	TGCGCCAGCAGCTTGTCCGACGGAGGGGCCAACGTCCTGACTTTC	CASSLSDGGANVLTF
TRBV28	TRBJ2-5	TRBD2	NA	TGTGCCTCATCAATAGCGGGAGGTAACCAAGAGACCCAGTACTTC	CASSIAGGNQETQYF
TRBV5-1	TRBJ2-2	NA	NA	TGCGCCAGCAGCTTGATTATTGGGACCGGGGAGCTGTTTTTT	CASSLIIGTGELFF
TRBV20-1	TRBJ2-7	NA	NA	TGCAGTGCTTACCCAGGTGGTGAGCAGTACTTC	CSAYPGGEQYF
TRBV18	TRBJ1-1	NA	few	TGTGCCAGCTCACCACCCGGCTTGGGCACTGAAGCTTTCTTT	CASSPPGLGTEAFF
TRBV7-9	TRBJ2-3	NA	NA	TGTGCCAGCAGCTTGGGGCTCCGGGACTTCACAGATACGCAGTATTTT	CASSLGLRDFTDTQYF
TRBV10-3	TRBJ2-7	NA	NA	TGTGCCATCAGTGTTAACAGGGTCGAGCAGTACTTC	CAISVNRVEQYF
TRBV11-3	TRBJ2-2	TRBD2	NA	TGTGCCAGCAGCTTAGTAGCGGGAGGGAACACCGGGGAGCTGTTTTTT	CASSLVAGGNTGELFF
TRBV5-5	TRBJ2-7	TRBD1	NA	TGTGCCAGCACCCGGACAGGGGGAGCCTACGAGCAGTACTTC	CASTRTGGAYEQYF
TRBV21-1	TRBJ2-7	NA	NA	TGTGCCAGCAGCAGGGGAGTGGACCGGCAGTACTTC	CASSRGVDRQYF
TRBV10-3	TRBJ1-2	TRBD1	NA	TGTGCCATCAGGCCCGGGACAGACTATGGCTACACCTTC	CAIRPGTDYGYTF
TRBV12-5	TRBJ1-1	NA	NA	TGTGCTAGTGCCCGACCGGGATCTGAAGCTTTCTTT	CASARPGSEAFF
TRBV2	TRBJ1-6	NA	NA	TGTGCCAGCATGTCGGTTGGGGCGAATAATTCACCCCTCCACTTT	CASMSVGANNSPLHF
TRBV7-2	TRBJ1-3	NA	NA	TGTGCCAGCAGCTTAGAGACAGGAAACACCATATATTTT	CASSLETGNTIYF
TRBV29-1	TRBJ2-5	NA	NA	TGCAGCGTAGAGGACCGCCTGGTGACAGAGACCCAGTACTTC	CSVEDRLVTETQYF
TRBV6-6	TRBJ1-2	NA	NA	TGTGCCAGCAGTGACACAGGGAGATATGGCTACACCTTC	CASSDTGRYGYTF
TRBV4-2	TRBJ1-1	NA	NA	TGTGCCAGCAGCCAACTCGGGGAAGGGAACCCTGAAGCTTTCTTT	CASSQLGEGNPEAFF
TRBV7-2	TRBJ2-5	TRBD2	NA	TGTGCCAGCAGCGATACTAGCGGAGGAGAGACCCAGTACTTC	CASSDTSGGETQYF
TRBV29-1	TRBJ1-5	NA	NA	TGCAGCGCCCAAAGGGAATGGGGCAATCAGCCCCAGCATTTT	CSAQREWGNQPQHF
TRBV5-8	TRBJ2-7	TRBD1	NA	TGTGCCAGCAGCCCCGGGACAGACCTCGGCGAGCAGTACTTC	CASSPGTDLGEQYF
TRBV14	TRBJ2-7	TRBD2	NA	TGTGCCAGCAGCCAAGATCTCGGGGGGGCCTACGAGCAGTACTTC	CASSQDLGGAYEQYF
TRBV7-8	TRBJ2-3	NA	NA	TGTGCCAGCAGCTCCCGGGGAGGTGGTACGCAGTATTTT	CASSSRGGGTQYF
TRBV11-2	TRBJ2-7	NA	once	TGTGCCAGCAGCATAGAGCGAGGGCCGGGCTACGAGCAGTACTTC	CASSIERGPGYEQYF
TRBV11-2	TRBJ2-3	NA	once	TGTGCCAGCAGCACCTGGACTGGCACAGATACGCAGTATTTT	CASSTWTGTDTQYF
TRBV6-5	TRBJ2-1	NA	NA	TGTGCCAGCAGATTAAACAGGGAAAAGGAGCAGTTCTTC	CASRLNREKEQFF
TRBV4-3	TRBJ2-7	TRBD2	NA	TGCGCCAGCAGCCAAGTAGCGGGGGTCTACGAGCAGTACTTC	CASSQVAGVYEQYF
TRBV7-9	TRBJ2-2	TRBD2	NA	TGTGCCAGCAGCTTTGCGCGGGAGCACACCACCGGGGAGCTGTTTTTT	CASSFAREHTTGELFF
TRBV16	TRBJ1-2	NA	many	TGTGCCAGCAGCCCTCGACAGGTTTGGGACGGCTATGGCTACACCTTC	CASSPRQVWDGYGYTF
TRBV10-3	TRBJ1-4	NA	NA	TGTGCCATCAGTGAGACCCAGGGGAATTCTAATGAAAAACTGTTTTTT	CAISETQGNSNEKLFF
TRBV29-1	TRBJ2-2	NA	NA	TGCAGCGTTGAAGATTCGGGGTGGCTGTTTTTT	CSVEDSGWLFF
TRBV4-1	TRBJ1-2	NA	NA	TGCGCCAGCAGCCAAGAGGTCCAGGCGAGGGGCGGTTATGGCTACACCTTC	CASSQEVQARGGYGYTF
TRBV9	TRBJ2-3	NA	NA	TGTGCCAGCAGCTTTACGGGAGCACCAGCAGATACGCAGTATTTT	CASSFTGAPADTQYF
TRBV6-1	TRBJ2-1	NA	NA	TGTGCCAGCAGTCCTAAACGTAATGAGCAGTTCTTC	CASSPKRNEQFF
TRBV11-2	TRBJ2-1	NA	NA	TGTGCCAGCAGCCTACGGACGGGGAGCTCCTACAATGAGCAGTTCTTC	CASSLRTGSSYNEQFF
TRBV28	TRBJ2-7	NA	once	TGTGCCAGCAGTCGAGGGGGGAGCTCCTACGAGCAGTACTTC	CASSRGGSSYEQYF
TRBV6-1	TRBJ2-1	NA	NA	TGTGCCAGCAGTGACGCAAGTAGTGAGCAGTTCTTC	CASSDASSEQFF
TRBV11-1	TRBJ2-3	NA	NA	TGTGCCAGCAGCTTAGAGGGGGACGTAGCAGATACGCAGTATTTT	CASSLEGDVADTQYF
TRBV5-4	TRBJ2-1	TRBD2	few	TGTGCCAGCAGCTTGGGGACTAGCGGGACGAGCTCCTACAATGAGCAGTTCTTC	CASSLGTSGTSSYNEQFF
TRBV28	TRBJ1-2	NA	few	TGTGCCAGCAGTTTCGCTCCCGGAATCCGCCAGGGCTACACCTTC	CASSFAPGIRQGYTF
TRBV6-5	TRBJ2-7	NA	once	TGTGCCAGCAGTAAAGACCTCGATAGATACGAGCAGTACTTC	CASSKDLDRYEQYF
TRBV30	TRBJ1-6	NA	few	TGTGCCTGGAGGGGGGCTCGTTCACCCCTCCACTTT	CAWRGARSPLHF
TRBV12-1	TRBJ1-2	NA	NA	TGTGCCAGCAGCTTTGTTGGGGGCGCTTACGGCTACACCTTC	CASSFVGGAYGYTF
TRBV29-1	TRBJ2-5	TRBD1	NA	TGCAGCGTTGGAACAGGGGGCAGCGAGACCCAGTACTTC	CSVGTGGSETQYF
TRBV7-9	TRBJ2-3	NA	medium-sized	TGTGCCAGCAGCCAACAACTAAGGACAGTGGTGACAGATACGCAGTATTTT	CASSQQLRTVVTDTQYF
TRBV7-9	TRBJ2-1	TRBD2	NA	TGTGCCAGCAGCTTAGGTAGCGGGAAAGCAAGGGAGCAGTTCTTC	CASSLGSGKAREQFF
TRBV27	TRBJ2-1	TRBD2	few	TGTGCCAGCAGTTTATCGGGGACTAGCGGGACCAATGAGCAGTTCTTC	CASSLSGTSGTNEQFF
TRBV18	TRBJ1-5	NA	NA	TGTGCCAGCTCACCAGGGGACCAGCCCCAGCATTTT	CASSPGDQPQHF
TRBV25-1	TRBJ2-3	TRBD2	NA	TGTGCCAGCAGTGGAGCGGGAGTTCCAGATACGCAGTATTTT	CASSGAGVPDTQYF
TRBV7-9	TRBJ2-7	NA	once	TGTGCCAGCAGCTTAGGGGGGTGGAGCTCCTACGAGCAGTACTTC	CASSLGGWSSYEQYF
TRBV9	TRBJ2-2	NA	NA	TGTGCCAGCAGCCCCCAAGAAAGCGCGAGGACCGGGGAGCTGTTTTTT	CASSPQESARTGELFF
TRBV7-2	TRBJ2-7	NA	NA	TGTGCCAGCAGCGCCCAGAACCCACCCCACTACGAGCAGTACTTC	CASSAQNPPHYEQYF
TRBV15	TRBJ1-4	NA	few	TGTGCCACCAGCAGAGCAGGATGGGAAAAACTGTTTTTT	CATSRAGWEKLFF
TRBV27	TRBJ1-5	TRBD1	NA	TGTGCCAGCAGTTTAACTAACAGGGGATATGGGGGCAATCAGCCCCAGCATTTT	CASSLTNRGYGGNQPQHF
TRBV30	TRBJ2-7	TRBD2	NA	TGTGCCTGGAGTGTACGACTAGCGGGAGCATACGAGCAGTACTTC	CAWSVRLAGAYEQYF
TRBV25-1	TRBJ1-2	NA	NA	TGTGCCAGCAGCCGGGCCCCCAGCATGTATGGCTACACCTTC	CASSRAPSMYGYTF
TRBV19	TRBJ1-4	NA	NA	TGTGCCAGTAGTATGAGTCAGGGGAAGAATGAAAAACTGTTTTTT	CASSMSQGKNEKLFF
TRBV6-1	TRBJ2-5	NA	NA	TGTGCCAGCAGTACCACAGGGACCCCGGAGACCCAGTACTTC	CASSTTGTPETQYF